This entry concerns a single TCR beta chain. Survey-level immunoSEQ sequencing profiled the TCR beta repertoire. Sequencing used immunoSEQ multiplex PCR; TCRdb keeps in-frame clones, though not all of them. The sample records around 49,000 clones, about 92% being singletons. The receptor was isolated from a man aged 35 to 55 with rheumatoid arthritis. Sequencing was done on a sample of PBMCs.

DNA of the CDR3: TGTGCCACCAGCAGAGGTAGGGACACAGATACGCAGTATTTT. Protein: CATSRGRDTDTQYF. The J gene is TRBJ2-3, the V gene TRBV15; D unclear. The CDR3 covers 14 residues. Trimming pared 1 base from V and 2 bases from J, leaving 7 bases between. Germline V gene data show CDR1 as LNHNV and CDR2 as YYDKDF (reference sequence).